One T cell receptor beta chain is described in this entry. The antigen is not known. This entry comes from a study of cytomegalovirus exposure and HLA in healthy donors. Findings and caveats of the study: It was only CMV serostatus that was available as immune exposure information. Follow-up analysis later connected one missense variant in DCLRE1C with trimming of TCR beta V- and J-genes.

PCR was performed using 60 Vbeta and 13 Jbeta primers. Generated by immunoSEQ multiplex PCR, the TCRdb table keeps only in-frame clones and is missing some. Of 65,000 to 90,000 clones listed, 86% are singletons. The germline V gene has CDR1 MDHEN and CDR2 SYDVKM. The V and J ends lost 4 bases and 5 bases, in that order; junction bases with no gene match: 9. This CDR3 has 15 residues. The clonotype originates from a woman aged 25 to 39 in good health and CMV-seronegative. What was sequenced was PBMCs. The chain carries TRBV28 and TRBJ2-7; 9 bases are a match to TRBD1. The DNA for the CDR3 is TGTGCCAGCAGTTCACCCGGGACAGGGAAACACGAGCAGTACTTC. Protein product: CASSSPGTGKHEQYF.